The 17 T cell receptor beta chains in this list originate from one sample, sequenced in a study of immune reconstitution after stem cell transplant in scleroderma. Using its own MiXCR run on the RT-PCR reads, TCRdb lists one record per CDR3 protein. The sample consists of around 5,600 distinct CDR3 sequences, around 8% of them appearing once. Sampling was conducted before or after autologous hematopoietic stem cell transplantation (not recorded which). The receptors were gathered from a male donor with systemic sclerosis.

This clonotype turned up a few times. The chain joins TRBV12-3 or TRBV12-4 to TRBJ1-2; no clear D gene. This CDR3 has 12 amino acids. V lost 3 bases and J 5 bases, leaving 7 bases between the germline ends. The CDR3 here is CASSLSAYGYTF. CDR3 coding DNA: TGTGCCAGCAGTTTGTCCGCTTATGGCTACACCTTC.

This rearrangement joins TRBV14 to TRBJ2-3, with a weak D call TRBD1 (6 bases). Trimming pared 4 bases from V and 3 bases from J, leaving 17 bases between. The CDR3 runs 16 residues. From germline, CDR1 is SGHDN and CDR2 FVKESK. This CDR3 is CASSPTGKARTDTQYF. CDR3 DNA sequence: TGTGCCAGCAGCCCAACAGGGAAGGCACGGACAGATACGCAGTATTTT.

By share, this clonotype ranks as medium-sized. V usage is TRBV20-1 and J usage is TRBJ1-4; no clear D gene. CDR1 and CDR2 (germline): DFQATT, SNEGSKA (reference sequence). CDR3 length equals 15 residues. V lost 0 bases and J 3 bases, leaving 11 bases between the germline ends. Written as DNA, the CDR3 is TGCAGTGCTAGAGAGATCAGTATGTCTAATGAAAAACTGTTTTTT. Protein product: CSAREISMSNEKLFF.

The chain employs TRBV5-1 and TRBJ2-7; TRBD1 matches at 8 bases. The CDR3 contains 15 residues. CDR1 and CDR2 from the germline V gene are SGHRS and YFSETQ. V lost 4 bases to trimming and J lost 3 bases; unmatched junction nucleotides: 9. CDR3 DNA: TGCGCCAGCAGCCCCAGGACAGGGTTTAGCTACGAGCAGTACTTC. It codes for CASSPRTGFSYEQYF.

This chain connects TRBV10-3 to TRBJ2-3; TRBD1 or TRBD2 may be the D gene (5 bases each). Trimming pared 4 bases from V and 6 bases from J, leaving 8 bases between. The length of the CDR3 is 12 residues. Germline V gene lookup returns CDR1 ENHRY and CDR2 SYGVKD. The CDR3 bases are TGTGCCATCAGTGCGGGGCTTGATACGCAGTATTTT. It codes for CAISAGLDTQYF.

This chain connects TRBV27 to TRBJ1-5, with D possibly being TRBD1 (5 bases). The CDR3 length is 16 residues. Germline V gene data show CDR1 as MNHEY and CDR2 as SMNVEV (reference sequence). The V gene lost 6 bases and the J gene lost 0 bases, with 15 bases spanning the gap. The CDR3 protein is CASSWTGPYSNQPQHF. Here the CDR3 DNA reads TGTGCCAGCAGCTGGACGGGACCTTATAGCAATCAGCCCCAGCATTTT.

In its sample, this clonotype is medium-sized (0.01 to 0.1%). The CDR3 bases are TGTGCCAGCAGCCATGGAGGGGGGGATTCACCCCTCCACTTT. Translated, it gives CASSHGGGDSPLHF. V is TRBV3-1 and J is TRBJ1-6; the D gene is possibly TRBD1 (6 bases). Germline-derived CDR1 and CDR2 are LGHDT and YNNKEL (reference sequence). The CDR3 extends over 14 amino acids. V was cut by 3 bases and J by 8 bases, with 11 bases left in between.

In its sample, this clonotype is medium-sized. In DNA, the CDR3 is TGTGCCAGCAGCGCGACCGGGACATCTTACAATGAGCAGTTCTTC. Encoded protein: CASSATGTSYNEQFF. This chain connects TRBV7-2 to TRBJ2-1; the D gene is possibly TRBD1 (6 bases). Germline V gene data show CDR1 as SGHTA and CDR2 as FQGNSA. The germline V and J ends were trimmed by 5 bases and 4 bases, with 15 bases remaining between them. The CDR3 length is 15 residues.

In this sample, this clonotype turned up a few times. This chain links TRBV21-1 with TRBJ2-7; TRBD1, the table's D call, lacks a check against the DNA. TRBV21-1 constitutes a pseudogene. This CDR3 spans 14 amino acids. The DNA for the CDR3 is TGTGCCAGCAGCCAGAGGGGTCAGCTCTACGAGCAGTACTTC. Translating it yields CASSQRGQLYEQYF.

This clonotype was detected only a few times. V usage is TRBV18 and J usage is TRBJ2-3; the match to TRBD2 covers 9 bases. This CDR3 contains 17 residues. The germline CDR1 and CDR2 sequences are KGHSH and LQKENI. V trimming: 2 bases; J trimming: 2 bases; junction bases outside the gene matches: 8. CDR3 sequence: CASSPGEAGGFTDTQYF. The DNA of the CDR3 is TGTGCCAGCTCACCAGGCGAAGCGGGGGGTTTCACAGATACGCAGTATTTT.

The sample holds a few counts of this clonotype. Here the CDR3 DNA reads TGTGCCAGCAGCCAGGGAACCTTTGAAGCTTTCTTT. Translation: CASSQGTFEAFF. V is TRBV5-6 and J is TRBJ1-1; D is perhaps TRBD1 (5 bases). Trimming pared 4 bases from V and 7 bases from J, leaving 11 bases between. CDR1 SGHDT and CDR2 YYEEEE come from the germline V gene. The CDR3 runs to 12 residues.

This sequence joins TRBV6-5 and TRBJ2-7, with 9 bases lining up with TRBD2. The J segment lost 3 bases and the V segment lost 6 bases, leaving 12 bases of the junction unmatched. This CDR3 has 16 amino acids. The germline V gene encodes CDR1 MNHEY and CDR2 SVGAGI. The CDR3: CASSPGASGDFYEQYF. DNA for the CDR3: TGTGCCAGCAGCCCAGGGGCTAGCGGGGATTTCTACGAGCAGTACTTC.

By frequency in the sample, this clonotype is medium-sized. The genes are TRBV15 and TRBJ1-4; D uncertain. Between the trimmed V and J ends, which lost 0 bases and 5 bases, there was a span of 7 bases. This CDR3 has 14 amino acids. Germline CDR1 reads LNHNV; CDR2 reads YYDKDF (reference sequence). CDR3 in DNA: TGTGCCACCAGCAGAGATCTGGGAAATGAAAAACTGTTTTTT. Protein product: CATSRDLGNEKLFF.

This clonotype was observed a handful of times. The CDR3 nucleotides are TGTGCCAGCAGTTCTCCGGGACAGGGAGAGCCCCAGCATTTT. Amino acid sequence: CASSSPGQGEPQHF. The V gene is TRBV2, the J gene TRBJ1-5, with TRBD1 matching over 9 bases. Germline assignment: CDR1 SNHLY and CDR2 FYNNEI. Unmatched junction bases numbered 7, after V lost 5 bases and J lost 8 bases. This CDR3 has 14 residues.

J is TRBJ2-7 and V is TRBV18, with D possibly matching TRBD1 (5 bases). V was shortened by 4 bases and J by 5 bases, with 15 bases between the two germline ends. The CDR3 covers 14 residues. Germline lookup yields CDR1 KGHSH and CDR2 LQKENI. The CDR3 region has the DNA TGTGCCAGCTCACGACCCCAGGGAACGGACGAGCAGTACTTC. The encoded protein is CASSRPQGTDEQYF.

By proportion, this clonotype is medium-sized. The chain joins TRBV5-6 to TRBJ2-1; possibly TRBD2 for D (6 bases). CDR1 is SGHDT and CDR2 is YYEEEE in the germline V gene. The CDR3 totals 14 residues. V lost 3 bases and J lost 7, with 14 bases in between. CDR3 residues: CASSWAGPGNEQFF. The DNA for the CDR3 is TGTGCCAGCAGCTGGGCGGGGCCAGGGAATGAGCAGTTCTTC.

The gene calls are TRBV7-6 and TRBJ1-2, with no clear D. V lost 5 bases and J 5 bases, leaving 12 bases between the germline ends. The length of the CDR3 is 13 residues. Germline V gives CDR1 SGHVS, CDR2 FNYEAQ. The CDR3 here is CASSPEVGYGYTF. The CDR3 DNA sequence: TGTGCCAGCAGCCCGGAGGTAGGGTATGGCTACACCTTC.